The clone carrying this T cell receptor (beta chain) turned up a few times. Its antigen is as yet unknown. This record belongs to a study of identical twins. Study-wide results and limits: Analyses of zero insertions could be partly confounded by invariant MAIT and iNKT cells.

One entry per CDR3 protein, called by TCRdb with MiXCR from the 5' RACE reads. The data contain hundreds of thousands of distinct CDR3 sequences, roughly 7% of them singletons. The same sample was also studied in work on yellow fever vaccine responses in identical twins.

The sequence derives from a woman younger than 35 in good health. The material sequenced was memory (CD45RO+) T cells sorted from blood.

The CDR3 protein is CASSEHQGGREQYV. The CDR3 DNA sequence: TGTGCCAGCAGTGAACATCAAGGGGGTCGCGAGCAGTACGTC. This chain joins TRBV6-1 and TRBJ2-7, with D possibly being TRBD1 (6 bases). V dropped 2 bases and J dropped 6 bases, with 14 bases sitting between them. The germline V gene has CDR1 MNHNS and CDR2 SASEGT. This CDR3 spans 14 amino acids.